The 24 T cell receptor beta chains below come from one sample, sequenced in a study of blood T cell repertoires in COVID-19. Method: immunoSEQ multiplex PCR; TCRdb's copy keeps in-frame clones and lacks some. The table includes about 220,000 clones, about 81% detected once. Sample: peripheral blood. The receptors derive from a woman between 70 and 85 years old with COVID-19, enrolled during active disease.

The genes are TRBV6-5 and TRBJ1-1, with a tentative D call TRBD1 (5 bases). The CDR3 is 14 amino acids. V lost 4 bases, J lost 1 base, and 10 bases lay in between. Germline V gene sequence: CDR1 MNHEY, CDR2 SVGAGI. The CDR3 is CASSSRGGNTEAFF. The CDR3 bases are TGTGCCAGCAGTTCTCGGGGGGGGAACACTGAAGCTTTCTTT.

V usage is TRBV28 and J usage is TRBJ2-7; D call uncertain. The V and J ends lost 10 bases and 4 bases respectively, with 11 bases between them. This CDR3 has 11 amino acids. Per germline, CDR1 MDHEN and CDR2 SYDVKM. CDR3 in amino acids: CATRTIYEQYF. In nucleotides, the CDR3 is TGTGCCACCAGAACAATTTACGAGCAGTACTTC.

The J gene is TRBJ1-4, the V gene TRBV5-1; D is ambiguous. In germline, CDR1 is SGHRS, CDR2 YFSETQ. The V and J ends lost 4 bases and 0 bases respectively, with 13 bases between them. The CDR3 runs 16 residues. CDR3 nucleotide sequence: TGCGCCAGCAGCCCCACGGGAAGTGCAACTAATGAAAAACTGTTTTTT. Protein: CASSPTGSATNEKLFF.

For the CDR3, the DNA is TGCAGTGCTAGTCCGGGCGGGAGCTTCGAGCAGTACTTC. The encoded protein is CSASPGGSFEQYF. This sequence joins TRBV20-1 and TRBJ2-7; TRBD2 matches 7 bases. V trimming: 3 bases; J trimming: 6 bases; junction bases outside the gene matches: 8. CDR3 length: 13 residues. The germline CDR1 and CDR2 sequences are DFQATT and SNEGSKA (reference sequence).

The CDR3 DNA sequence: TGTGCCAGCACAGACAGTGCAAACAAAGCTTTCTTT. Translated: CASTDSANKAFF. V is TRBV28 and J is TRBJ1-1, with a possible D match to TRBD1 (5 bases). The CDR3 extends over 12 amino acids. V gave up 7 bases and J gave up 9 bases, with 15 bases separating them. The germline CDR1 and CDR2 sequences are MDHEN and SYDVKM.

The genes are TRBV3-1 (or the pseudogene TRBV3-2) and TRBJ2-1; the D gene is possibly TRBD2 (6 bases). This CDR3 region has 19 residues. V shed 4 bases and J shed 5 bases, with 27 bases lying between them. Germline V gene data show CDR1 as LGHDT and CDR2 as YNNKEL (reference sequence). CDR3 residues: CASSPPARLIAASNNEQFF. CDR3 sequence (DNA): TGTGCCAGCAGCCCCCCTGCAAGGTTAATAGCGGCCTCGAACAATGAGCAGTTCTTC.

This clone was picked up one time. The chain links TRBV19 to TRBJ2-7; 8 nucleotides line up with TRBD2. Germline V gene sequence: CDR1 LNHDA, CDR2 SQIVND (reference sequence). The ends lost 5 bases at V and 2 bases at J; junction bases unmatched: 8. CDR3 length equals 15 residues. Here the CDR3 DNA reads TGTGCCAGTAGTCCAAGGGAGCGGGGGACCTACGAGCAGTACTTC. The encoded protein is CASSPRERGTYEQYF.

V is TRBV6-4 and J is TRBJ1-4, with D tentatively TRBD1 (6 bases). Germline CDR1 MRHNA, CDR2 SNTAGT. Trimming pared 2 bases from V and 1 base from J, leaving 8 bases between. The CDR3 is 15 residues long. The CDR3 spells CASSDRGGTNEKLFF. The CDR3, as DNA: TGTGCCAGCAGTGACCGAGGGGGAACTAATGAAAAACTGTTTTTT.

The chain carries TRBV7-9 and TRBJ2-3; 12 bases are a match to TRBD2. The germline V gene has CDR1 SEHNR and CDR2 FQNEAQ (reference sequence). The CDR3 extends over 15 amino acids. Trimming cost V 3 bases and J 4 bases; bases outside gene matches: 2. The CDR3 region is CASSLGLAGPDTQYF. CDR3 DNA sequence: TGTGCCAGCAGCTTGGGACTAGCGGGCCCAGATACGCAGTATTTT. Full variable domain (remainder filled in from reference TRBV7-9 and TRBJ2-3): DTGVSQNPRHKITKRGQNVTFRCDPISEHNRLYWYRQTLGQGPEFLTYFQNEAQLEKSRLLSDRFSAERPKGSFSTLEIQRTEQGDSAMYLCASSLGLAGPDTQYFGPGTRLTVL.

This sequence joins TRBV7-9 and TRBJ1-1, with TRBD1 identical over 9 bases. The CDR3 extends over 15 amino acids. V lost 5 bases and J lost 1; bases outside the gene matches: 5. The germline gives CDR1 SEHNR, CDR2 FQNEAQ (reference sequence). CDR3 residues: CASSQNRGPNTEAFF. The CDR3 region has the DNA TGTGCCAGCAGCCAAAACAGGGGGCCGAACACTGAAGCTTTCTTT.

This clone has only one observation. The genes are TRBV7-8 and TRBJ1-2; 7 bases are a match to TRBD1. V lost 2 bases and J lost 2; bases outside the gene matches: 8. Per the germline V gene, CDR1 is SGHVS and CDR2 is FQNEAQ. This CDR3 region has 16 residues. CDR3 coding DNA: TGTGCCAGCAGCTTATTGACAGGGAACACCAACTATGGCTACACCTTC. Protein: CASSLLTGNTNYGYTF.

J is TRBJ2-5 and V is TRBV2, with TRBD1 identical over 12 bases. The CDR3 contains 13 residues. Germline CDR1 is SNHLY and CDR2 is FYNNEI. The V gene end was trimmed by 6 bases and the J gene end by 5 bases; junction bases not matched to a gene: 1. The CDR3 is CASRGQGAETQYF. CDR3 DNA: TGTGCCAGCAGGGGACAGGGGGCCGAGACCCAGTACTTC. The full variable domain, in which reference TRBV2 and TRBJ2-5 provide the parts outside the CDR3, is EPEVTQTPSHQVTQMGQEVILRCVPISNHLYFYWYRQILGQKVEFLVSFYNNEISEKSEIFDDQFSVERPDGSNFTLKIRSTKLEDSAMYFCASRGQGAETQYFGPGTRLLVL.

The chain recombines TRBV25-1 with TRBJ2-1; no clear D gene. The CDR3 contains 11 residues. With 5 bases removed from V and 7 bases from J, the gap between germline ends came to 6 bases. CDR1 and CDR2 from the germline V gene are MGHDK and SYGVNS. As DNA, the CDR3 is TGTGCCAGCAGTAACGGGAATGAGCAGTTCTTC. Translated, it gives CASSNGNEQFF.

This clone was picked up one time. The chain recombines TRBV13 with TRBJ1-5; no clear D gene. Germline V lookup: CDR1 PRHDT, CDR2 FYEKMQ (reference sequence). The CDR3 extends over 15 amino acids. Trimming shortened V by 0 bases and J by 3 bases, and 9 bases separated the two germline ends. DNA for the CDR3: TGTGCCAGCAGCTTAGGCAACGGTGTCAATCAGCCCCAGCATTTT. Encoded protein: CASSLGNGVNQPQHF.

The chain has TRBV6-6 and TRBJ1-2, with TRBD1 matching 7 bases. The CDR3 is 15 residues long. With 6 bases clipped from V and 4 bases from J, the junction kept 11 bases outside the gene matches. CDR1 and CDR2 (germline): MNHNY, SVGAGI (reference sequence). CDR3 DNA sequence: TGTGCCAGCAGAGAAACAGGGGCTATTTTCTATGGCTACACCTTC. Translated: CASRETGAIFYGYTF.

The chain carries TRBV5-4 and TRBJ2-7; D possibly corresponds to TRBD1 (5 bases). This CDR3 is built from 14 residues. The V and J ends lost 2 bases and 4 bases respectively, with 13 bases between them. CDR1 and CDR2 from the germline V gene are SGHNT and YYREEE (reference sequence). CDR3 nucleotide sequence: TGTGCCAGCAGCTTTGGCCAGGACATGTACGAGCAGTACTTC. This translates into CASSFGQDMYEQYF.

This clone was seen only a few times. The chain uses TRBV2 and TRBJ1-1; 10 nucleotides match TRBD1. Per the germline V gene, CDR1 is SNHLY and CDR2 is FYNNEI. Trimming at V came to 11 bases and at J to 3 bases, leaving 3 bases not matched to a gene. This CDR3 is 12 amino acids long. The CDR3 loop is CAGQGDDTEAFF. The DNA of the CDR3 is TGTGCCGGACAGGGGGATGACACTGAAGCTTTCTTT.

Here the CDR3 reads CASSLEGYSGNTIYF. The CDR3 DNA sequence: TGTGCCAGCAGCTTGGAGGGGTACTCTGGAAACACCATATATTTT. This chain connects TRBV5-5 to TRBJ1-3; D might be TRBD1 (5 bases). The CDR3 is 15 amino acids. V lost 0 bases, J lost 0 bases, and 7 bases lay in between. The germline V gene encodes CDR1 SGHKS and CDR2 YYEKEE (reference sequence). The full variable domain, rest sourced from reference TRBV5-5 and TRBJ1-3, is DAGVTQSPTHLIKTRGQQVTLRCSPISGHKSVSWYQQVLGQGPQFIFQYYEKEERGRGNFPDRFSARQFPNYSSELNVNALLLGDSALYLCASSLEGYSGNTIYFGEGSWLTVV.

The chain has TRBV15 and TRBJ1-5; D perhaps matches TRBD1 (5 bases). V was shortened by 0 bases and J by 0 bases, with 12 bases between the two germline ends. This CDR3 is 17 amino acids long. Germline assignment: CDR1 LNHNV and CDR2 YYDKDF (reference sequence). This chain's CDR3 is CATSRDSGPGSNQPQHF. In DNA form, the CDR3 reads TGTGCCACCAGCAGAGATTCAGGGCCGGGTAGCAATCAGCCCCAGCATTTT.

This chain links TRBV30 with TRBJ2-7; D perhaps matches TRBD1 (7 bases). Germline assignment: CDR1 GTSNPN and CDR2 SVGIG (reference sequence). Trimming stripped 2 bases from V and 4 bases from J, with 12 bases between. The CDR3 spans 13 residues. The CDR3: CAWSRRGRYEQYF. CDR3 in DNA: TGTGCCTGGAGTCGGAGGGGGCGTTACGAGCAGTACTTC.

The chain is built from TRBV20-1 and TRBJ2-1, with 9 bases aligning to TRBD2. This CDR3 is built from 16 residues. From germline, CDR1 is DFQATT and CDR2 SNEGSKA (reference sequence). V was clipped by 3 bases and J by 5 bases; unmatched bases: 11. The CDR3 loop is CSASNPRAGGNNEQFF. The CDR3 nucleotides read TGCAGTGCTAGTAACCCTAGAGCGGGAGGTAACAATGAGCAGTTCTTC.

The J gene is TRBJ2-7, the V gene TRBV2; D call uncertain. V was pared by 6 bases and J by 2 bases, with 14 bases between. The CDR3 consists of 14 residues. The germline V gene has CDR1 SNHLY and CDR2 FYNNEI. The CDR3 is CASRSSRSTYEQYF. DNA for the CDR3: TGTGCCAGCAGGTCTTCTAGGTCCACCTACGAGCAGTACTTC.

In its sample, this clone was seen a few times. Other DNA sequences of this sample code for an identical CDR3. The chain employs TRBV7-3 and TRBJ2-7; 9 bases map to TRBD2. V lost 5 bases and J lost 4; bases outside the gene matches: 3. Germline-derived CDR1 and CDR2 are SGHTA and FQGTGA. This CDR3 contains 13 residues. The CDR3 loop reads CASSLTSGYEQYF. The CDR3 bases are TGTGCCAGCAGCCTGACTAGCGGATACGAGCAGTACTTC.

The chain links TRBV4-3 to TRBJ2-1; 10 bases agree with TRBD2. The CDR3 is made up of 16 amino acids. The V gene end was trimmed by 5 bases and the J gene end by 2 bases; junction bases not matched to a gene: 6. Germline V gives CDR1 LGHNA, CDR2 YSLEER. This chain's CDR3 is CASSVEGLAPYNEQFF. The CDR3 DNA is TGCGCCAGCAGCGTTGAGGGACTAGCGCCCTACAATGAGCAGTTCTTC.